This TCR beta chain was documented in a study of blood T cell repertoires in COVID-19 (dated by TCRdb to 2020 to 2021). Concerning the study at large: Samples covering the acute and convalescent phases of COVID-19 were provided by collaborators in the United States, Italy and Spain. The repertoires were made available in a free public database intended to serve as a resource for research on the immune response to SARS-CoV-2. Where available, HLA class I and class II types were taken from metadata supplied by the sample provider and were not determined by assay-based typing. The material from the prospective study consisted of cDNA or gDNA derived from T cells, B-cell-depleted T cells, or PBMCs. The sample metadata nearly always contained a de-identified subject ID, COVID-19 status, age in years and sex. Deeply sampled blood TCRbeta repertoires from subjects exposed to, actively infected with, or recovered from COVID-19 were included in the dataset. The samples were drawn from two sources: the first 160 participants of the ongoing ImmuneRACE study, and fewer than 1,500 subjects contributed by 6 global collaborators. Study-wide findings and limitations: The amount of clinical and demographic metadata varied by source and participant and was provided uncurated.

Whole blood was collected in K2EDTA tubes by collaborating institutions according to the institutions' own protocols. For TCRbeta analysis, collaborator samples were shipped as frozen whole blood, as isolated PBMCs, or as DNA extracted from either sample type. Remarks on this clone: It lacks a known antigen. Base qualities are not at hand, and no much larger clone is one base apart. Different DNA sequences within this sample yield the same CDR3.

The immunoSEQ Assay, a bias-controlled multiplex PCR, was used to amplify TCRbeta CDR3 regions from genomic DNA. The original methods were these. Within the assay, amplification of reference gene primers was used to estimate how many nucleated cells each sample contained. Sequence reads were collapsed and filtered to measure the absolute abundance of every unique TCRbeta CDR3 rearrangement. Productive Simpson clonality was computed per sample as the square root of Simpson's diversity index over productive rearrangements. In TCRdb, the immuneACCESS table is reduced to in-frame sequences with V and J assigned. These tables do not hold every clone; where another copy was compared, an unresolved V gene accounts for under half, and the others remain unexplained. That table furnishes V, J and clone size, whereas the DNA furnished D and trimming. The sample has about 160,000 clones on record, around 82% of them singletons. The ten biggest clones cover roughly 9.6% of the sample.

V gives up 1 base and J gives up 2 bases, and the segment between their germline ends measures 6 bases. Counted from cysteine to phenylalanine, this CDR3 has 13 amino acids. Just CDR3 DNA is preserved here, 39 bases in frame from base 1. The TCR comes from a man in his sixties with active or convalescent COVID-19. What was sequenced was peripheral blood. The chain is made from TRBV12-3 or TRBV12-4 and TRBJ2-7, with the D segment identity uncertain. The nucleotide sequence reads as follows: TGTGCCAGCAGTTTAGGGGCAACCTACGAGCAGTACTTC. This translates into CASSLGATYEQYF.